The T cell receptor beta chain under discussion was sequenced for a study of control samples from healthy donors and cancer patients. Data came from immunoSEQ multiplex PCR; TCRdb stores just in-frame clones and leaves some out. The sample includes 90,000 to 140,000 clones, roughly 85% of them seen just once. V was cut by 6 bases and J by 4 bases, with 12 bases left in between. Germline CDR1 MNHNY, CDR2 SVGAGI (reference sequence). The CDR3 has 13 amino acids. This chain connects TRBV6-6 to TRBJ1-1; TRBD1 might be the D (6 bases). The TCR comes from a woman in her fifties or sixties in good health. The sample consisted of blood. The CDR3 sequence is CASRKGEGTEAFF. DNA of the CDR3: TGTGCCAGCAGGAAGGGGGAGGGCACTGAAGCTTTCTTT.